One and the same sample provided the 14 T cell receptor beta chains below, sequenced in a study of beta chain features in type 1 diabetes. What was sequenced were expressed TCRB transcripts, since all of the isolated RNA had been reverse transcribed. TCRdb keeps only in-frame clones here, not all; method: immunoSEQ multiplex PCR. Here the sample spans hundreds of thousands of clones, about 16% being singletons. The sequenced sample was naive CD4+ T cells from blood. The receptors stem from a man aged 18-30 years in good health.

This chain joins TRBV5-1 and TRBJ1-1; D possibly corresponds to TRBD1 (6 bases). CDR3 length equals 13 residues. The V gene lost 3 bases and the J gene lost 4 bases, with 10 bases spanning the gap. Germline-derived CDR1 and CDR2 are SGHRS and YFSETQ. CDR3 DNA: TGCGCCAGCAGCTCCCAGGGGTCCACTGAAGCTTTCTTT. It codes for CASSSQGSTEAFF. Filled out from reference TRBV5-1 and TRBJ1-1, the complete variable domain reads KAGVTQTPRYLIKTRGQQVTLSCSPISGHRSVSWYQQTPGQGLQFLFEYFSETQRNKGNFPGRFSGRQFSNSRSEMNVSTLELGDSALYLCASSSQGSTEAFFGQGTRLTVV.

The genes are TRBV5-6 and TRBJ2-3; the D is unclear. Per the germline V gene, CDR1 is SGHDT and CDR2 is YYEEEE. The germline V and J ends were trimmed by 1 base and 4 bases, with 4 bases remaining between them. This CDR3 region has 12 residues. CDR3 loop: CASSLLADTQYF. DNA of the CDR3: TGTGCCAGCAGCTTGTTGGCAGATACGCAGTATTTT.

There are a few counts of this clone. CDR3 amino acids: CASSVAQGGADTQYF. The CDR3 DNA follows: TGTGCCAGCAGCGTAGCACAGGGGGGGGCGGATACGCAGTATTTT. The chain has TRBV9 and TRBJ2-3; tentatively, D is TRBD1 (8 bases). V shed 0 bases and J shed 6 bases, with 14 bases lying between them. The CDR3 is made up of 15 amino acids. Germline V lookup: CDR1 SGDLS, CDR2 YYNGEE.

The chain employs TRBV5-1 and TRBJ2-3; D ambiguous. CDR3 length: 13 residues. From germline, CDR1 is SGHRS and CDR2 YFSETQ. V was trimmed by 4 bases and J by 0 bases, leaving 6 bases between them. As DNA, the CDR3 is TGCGCCAGCAGCATCCCTAGCACAGATACGCAGTATTTT. The encoded protein is CASSIPSTDTQYF. Looking up the rest from reference TRBV5-1 and TRBJ2-3 gives the full variable domain: KAGVTQTPRYLIKTRGQQVTLSCSPISGHRSVSWYQQTPGQGLQFLFEYFSETQRNKGNFPGRFSGRQFSNSRSEMNVSTLELGDSALYLCASSIPSTDTQYFGPGTRLTVL.

This clone was recorded many times. The V gene is TRBV7-2, the J gene TRBJ2-1, with 13 nucleotides matching TRBD2. This CDR3 has 15 residues. Germline loops: CDR1 SGHTA, CDR2 FQGNSA. With 1 base clipped from V and 10 bases from J, the junction kept 4 bases outside the gene matches. CDR3 loop: CASSLGGLAGVEQFF. CDR3 coding DNA: TGTGCCAGCAGCTTAGGAGGACTAGCGGGAGTCGAGCAGTTCTTC.

The chain recombines TRBV9 with TRBJ1-1; possible D gene TRBD1, 5 bases. From germline, CDR1 is SGDLS and CDR2 YYNGEE. This CDR3 is 12 amino acids long. V lost 8 bases, J lost 4 bases, and 12 bases lay in between. CDR3 sequence reads: CASRGGGTEAFF. The CDR3 nucleotides read TGTGCCAGTCGGGGGGGAGGCACTGAAGCTTTCTTT.

This clone was counted only a few times. V is TRBV5-1 and J is TRBJ2-5; D could derive from TRBD1 or TRBD2 (6 bases each). The CDR3 has 15 amino acids. Deletions cut 2 bases from V and 2 bases from J, with 13 bases between. The germline gives CDR1 SGHRS, CDR2 YFSETQ. CDR3 protein: CASSFMGGRQETQYF. The CDR3 DNA follows: TGCGCCAGCAGCTTCATGGGGGGCCGACAAGAGACCCAGTACTTC. The full variable domain, its missing parts supplied by reference TRBV5-1 and TRBJ2-5, is KAGVTQTPRYLIKTRGQQVTLSCSPISGHRSVSWYQQTPGQGLQFLFEYFSETQRNKGNFPGRFSGRQFSNSRSEMNVSTLELGDSALYLCASSFMGGRQETQYFGPGTRLLVL.

V and J are TRBV4-3 and TRBJ2-1; D gene uncertain. V was clipped by 4 bases and J by 8 bases, with 12 bases between them. The CDR3 totals 13 residues. Per germline, CDR1 LGHNA and CDR2 YSLEER. CDR3 protein: CASSRASWDEQFF. CDR3 nucleotide sequence: TGCGCCAGCAGCCGCGCTTCGTGGGATGAGCAGTTCTTC.

The rearrangement links TRBV29-1 to TRBJ1-1, with D perhaps matching TRBD1 (5 bases). This CDR3 is built from 13 residues. Germline V gives CDR1 SQVTM, CDR2 ANQGSEA. Trimming removed 2 bases from V and 9 bases from J, with 16 bases in between. Here the CDR3 reads CSVELPGMFKAFF. In DNA form, the CDR3 reads TGCAGCGTTGAACTGCCAGGGATGTTTAAAGCTTTCTTT.

Only a few counts were recorded for this clone. The J gene is TRBJ1-2, the V gene TRBV18; D remains unclear. CDR1 is KGHSH and CDR2 is LQKENI in the germline V gene. This CDR3 has 13 residues. Between the trimmed V and J ends, which lost 8 bases and 2 bases, there was a span of 12 bases. The CDR3 here is CASVDGSNYGYTF. The CDR3 region has the DNA TGTGCCAGCGTCGACGGATCAAACTATGGCTACACCTTC. Filled out from reference TRBV18 and TRBJ1-2, the complete variable domain reads NAGVMQNPRHLVRRRGQEARLRCSPMKGHSHVYWYRQLPEEGLKFMVYLQKENIIDESGMPKERFSAEFPKEGPSILRIQQVVRGDSAAYFCASVDGSNYGYTFGSGTRLTVV.

The chain has TRBV7-2 and TRBJ1-1; possibly TRBD1 for D (5 bases). The V gene lost 4 bases and the J gene lost 3 bases, with 15 bases spanning the gap. The CDR3 consists of 15 residues. The germline V gene has CDR1 SGHTA and CDR2 FQGNSA. In nucleotides, the CDR3 is TGTGCCAGCAGCTCATCTTCGGGGGTTTACACTGAAGCTTTCTTT. Translating gives CASSSSSGVYTEAFF.

This sequence joins TRBV15 and TRBJ2-7, with 7 bases lining up with TRBD2. This CDR3 contains 14 residues. Trimming at V came to 5 bases and at J to 0 bases, leaving 4 bases not matched to a gene. Germline V gives CDR1 LNHNV, CDR2 YYDKDF (reference sequence). In DNA, the CDR3 is TGTGCCACCAGCCCTCGGGGGGACTCCTACGAGCAGTACTTC. Translated, it gives CATSPRGDSYEQYF.

This clone turned up a few times. This sequence joins TRBV5-1 and TRBJ1-2; TRBD1 matches at 8 bases. CDR1 is SGHRS and CDR2 is YFSETQ in the germline V gene. V shed 0 bases and J 7 bases; nucleotides not matched to a gene: 2. This CDR3 contains 13 residues. The CDR3 is CASSLAGQGGYTF. CDR3 nucleotides: TGCGCCAGCAGCTTGGCCGGACAGGGTGGCTACACCTTC.

In this sample, this clone turned up a few times. The rearrangement joins TRBV7-2 to TRBJ1-2; maybe TRBD1 (5 bases). This CDR3 is 14 amino acids long. V lost 7 bases and J lost 5, with 17 bases in between. Per the germline V gene, CDR1 is SGHTA and CDR2 is FQGNSA. CDR3 amino acids: CASTPPAGKYGYTF. The CDR3 nucleotides read TGTGCCAGCACCCCGCCGGCAGGGAAGTATGGCTACACCTTC.